This T cell receptor (beta chain) was recorded in a study of shared clonotypes between healthy human individuals. For the study at large: Per donor, three plates held CD4 naive cells, three held CD4 memory, two held CD8 naive and one held CD8 memory.

The assay was carried out at the deep level. The sorted-subset replicate PCRs were given around 0.2 ug DNA, which is 27,000 or so T cell genomes. Profiled with immunoSEQ multiplex PCR; TCRdb holds only in-frame clones, not every one. The sample contains about 2.3 million clones, just over 90% of which appear only once. CD4+ cells yielded CD45RA+ naive and CD45RA-negative memory subsets. The germline CDR1 and CDR2 sequences are SGHDT and YYEEEE. The CDR3 consists of 16 residues. Trimming took 3 bases from V and 4 from J, leaving 17 bases between them. Sequencing was performed on naive CD4+ T cells from PBMCs. Subset described: CD45RA+ positively selected. This clonotype was sampled from a man younger than 35 in good health. Some clones in this sample may be carry-over from other donors' samples. This sequence joins TRBV5-6 and TRBJ1-3; D unclear. The DNA for the CDR3 is TGTGCCAGCAGCTATTTCTTGATGGGGTCCGGAAACACCATATATTTT. This codes for CASSYFLMGSGNTIYF.